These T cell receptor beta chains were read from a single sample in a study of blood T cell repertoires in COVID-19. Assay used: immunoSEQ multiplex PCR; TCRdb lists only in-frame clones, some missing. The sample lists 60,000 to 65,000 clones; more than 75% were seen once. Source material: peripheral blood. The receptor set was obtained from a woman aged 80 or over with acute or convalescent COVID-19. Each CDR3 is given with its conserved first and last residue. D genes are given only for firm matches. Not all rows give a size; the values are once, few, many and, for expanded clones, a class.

DNA: TGTGCCAGCAGTGAAGGGGCAGGGGTTTTTGAAAAACTGTTTTTT; CDR3: CASSEGAGVFEKLFF; J: TRBJ1-4; D: -; V: TRBV6-1; size: few
DNA: TGTGCCAGCAGCCAAGAGGACAGGGGGGGGTCGTCGGCCCAGTACTTC; CDR3: CASSQEDRGGSSAQYF; J: TRBJ2-5; D: TRBD1; V: TRBV3-1/TRBV3-2; size: -
DNA: TGTGCCAGCAGCATTACAGGGGTGGGGGAGCAGTACTTC; CDR3: CASSITGVGEQYF; J: TRBJ2-7; D: TRBD1; V: TRBV5-8; size: -
DNA: TGTGCCAGCAGCTTAAGTGGGCCCTACGAGCAGTACTTC; CDR3: CASSLSGPYEQYF; J: TRBJ2-7; D: -; V: TRBV7-8; size: -
DNA: TGCGCCAGCAACTCCCGGGACAGGGGGATAGATACGCAGTATTTT; CDR3: CASNSRDRGIDTQYF; J: TRBJ2-3; D: TRBD1; V: TRBV5-1; size: -
DNA: TGCGCCAGCAGCCACACTCCGACAGTCTCCTACGAGCAGTACTTC; CDR3: CASSHTPTVSYEQYF; J: TRBJ2-7; D: -; V: TRBV5-1; size: -
DNA: TGCGCCAGCAGCCAAGGGCCGCACTCTGGAAACACCATATATTTT; CDR3: CASSQGPHSGNTIYF; J: TRBJ1-3; D: -; V: TRBV4-3; size: medium-sized
DNA: TGCGCCAGCAGCTTGGCGGGATCCGGCACAGATACGCAGTATTTT; CDR3: CASSLAGSGTDTQYF; J: TRBJ2-3; D: -; V: TRBV5-1; size: -
DNA: TGTGCCAGCAGCCTGACGTCGGCGGGAGAGGGCTGGGAGCAGTACTTC; CDR3: CASSLTSAGEGWEQYF; J: TRBJ2-7; D: -; V: TRBV12-1; size: many
DNA: TGTGCCAGCAGCCGGGACAGGTCGTGGGAAAAACTGTTTTTT; CDR3: CASSRDRSWEKLFF; J: TRBJ1-4; D: TRBD1; V: TRBV6-5; size: few
DNA: TGCGCCAGCAGCTCGGGACTAGCGGGATACGGGGAGCTGTTTTTT; CDR3: CASSSGLAGYGELFF; J: TRBJ2-2; D: TRBD2; V: TRBV5-1; size: -
DNA: TGCGCCAGCAGCCCATCTACAGGGGGCAATCAGCCCCAGCATTTT; CDR3: CASSPSTGGNQPQHF; J: TRBJ1-5; D: TRBD1; V: TRBV5-1; size: few
DNA: TGTGCCAGCAGTCGGGAAGGGCGAGGAGAAAAACTGTTTTTT; CDR3: CASSREGRGEKLFF; J: TRBJ1-4; D: -; V: TRBV28; size: -
DNA: TGTGCCAGCAGCACAAGGTTTCGCGGCACCGGGGAGCTGTTTTTT; CDR3: CASSTRFRGTGELFF; J: TRBJ2-2; D: -; V: TRBV6-5; size: -
DNA: TGTGCCAGCAGCTTAAGGACAGGTCAGACCTACGAGCAGTACTTC; CDR3: CASSLRTGQTYEQYF; J: TRBJ2-7; D: TRBD1; V: TRBV7-6; size: once
DNA: TGTGCCAGCTCACCACGAGGGACAGCACAGCCCCAGCATTTT; CDR3: CASSPRGTAQPQHF; J: TRBJ1-5; D: TRBD1; V: TRBV18; size: -
DNA: TGTGCCAGCAGCTCCGGGAGGGGGTACGAGCAGTACTTC; CDR3: CASSSGRGYEQYF; J: TRBJ2-7; D: TRBD2; V: TRBV5-4; size: -
DNA: TGCGCCAGCAGCTTGACAGGATCCTACGAGCAGTACTTC; CDR3: CASSLTGSYEQYF; J: TRBJ2-7; D: -; V: TRBV5-1; size: few
DNA: TGCGCCAGCAGCTTGGGGGACAGGGGCAATCAGCCCCAGCATTTT; CDR3: CASSLGDRGNQPQHF; J: TRBJ1-5; D: TRBD1; V: TRBV5-1; size: -
DNA: TGTGCTAGTGGCCCCCCCGGACTAGCGGGAATTTGGTATGAGCAGTTCTTC; CDR3: CASGPPGLAGIWYEQFF; J: TRBJ2-1; D: TRBD2; V: TRBV12-5; size: -
DNA: TGCAGCGTAGCTCATGACCTTCCCGGGACAGGGGGAGAGCAGTACTTC; CDR3: CSVAHDLPGTGGEQYF; J: TRBJ2-7; D: TRBD1; V: TRBV29-1; size: -
DNA: TGTGCCAGCAGTTTATCGATATGGGCTTCTGAGCAGTTCTTC; CDR3: CASSLSIWASEQFF; J: TRBJ2-1; D: -; V: TRBV27; size: -